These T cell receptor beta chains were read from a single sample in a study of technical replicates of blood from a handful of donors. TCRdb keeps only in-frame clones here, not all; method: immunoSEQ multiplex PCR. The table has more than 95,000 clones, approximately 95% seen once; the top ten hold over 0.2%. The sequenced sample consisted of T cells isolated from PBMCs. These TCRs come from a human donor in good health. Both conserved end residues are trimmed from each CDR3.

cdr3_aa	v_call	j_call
ASSFPGGDEAF	TRBV5-4	TRBJ1-1
ASSLDRDEQY	TRBV5-4	TRBJ2-7
TSSQAFADTQY	TRBV1	TRBJ2-3
ASSQGAARGLKETQY	TRBV4-1	TRBJ2-5
AWRTPGGSYNEQF	TRBV30	TRBJ2-1
ASSSTGGTGPYEQY	TRBV28	TRBJ2-7
ASSLLAWGKETQY	TRBV7-8	TRBJ2-5
ASSQGQGRNYGYT	TRBV6-1	TRBJ1-2
ASSIQGADNSPLH	TRBV6-6	TRBJ1-6
ASSYFAGATNEKLF	TRBV6-5	TRBJ1-4
SVEEGFLGETQY	TRBV29-1	TRBJ2-5
SVEDQAGRYGYT	TRBV29-1	TRBJ1-2
ASSIKDRGSDTQY	TRBV19	TRBJ2-3
ASSQGQGARGNTIY	TRBV4-1	TRBJ1-3
ASSQALSGTSENEQF	TRBV4-2	TRBJ2-1
ASSVLAGGPGNEQF	TRBV10-1	TRBJ2-1
ASSLAGQGFDTQY	TRBV7-6	TRBJ2-3
AIRDRAPEQY	TRBV2	TRBJ2-7
ASRLAGGPDEQF	TRBV27	TRBJ2-1
ASKVSGQETQY	TRBV10-2	TRBJ2-5
ASSEGGRAGETQY	TRBV6-1	TRBJ2-5
ASSVSNNQPQH	TRBV6-1	TRBJ1-5
ASSSGLASSTDTQY	TRBV5-4	TRBJ2-3
ASSLVYRQDTEAF	TRBV5-6	TRBJ1-1
AISGDRGYNQPQH	TRBV10-3	TRBJ1-5
ASSRHPGTSGTAIDTQY	TRBV7-8	TRBJ2-3
ASSLGRADTEAF	TRBV7-9	TRBJ1-1
ASSSRSGGFSYEQY	TRBV21-1	TRBJ2-7
ASSFADRAEAF	TRBV28	TRBJ1-1